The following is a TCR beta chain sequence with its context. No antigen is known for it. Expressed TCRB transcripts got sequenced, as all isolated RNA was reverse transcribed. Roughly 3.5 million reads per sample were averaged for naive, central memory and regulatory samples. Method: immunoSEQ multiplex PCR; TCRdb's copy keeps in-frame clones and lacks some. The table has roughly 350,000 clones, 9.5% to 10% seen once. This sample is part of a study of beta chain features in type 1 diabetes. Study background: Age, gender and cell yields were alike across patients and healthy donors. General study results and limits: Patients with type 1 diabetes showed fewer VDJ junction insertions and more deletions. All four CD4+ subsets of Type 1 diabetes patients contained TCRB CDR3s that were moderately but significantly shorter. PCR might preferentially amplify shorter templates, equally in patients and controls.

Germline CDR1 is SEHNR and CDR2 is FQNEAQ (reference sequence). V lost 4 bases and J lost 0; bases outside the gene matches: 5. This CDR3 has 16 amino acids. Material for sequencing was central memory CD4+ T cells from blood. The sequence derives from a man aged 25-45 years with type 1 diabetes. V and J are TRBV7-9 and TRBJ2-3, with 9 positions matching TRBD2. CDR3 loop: CASSSRTSVSTDTQYF. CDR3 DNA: TGTGCCAGCAGCTCGAGGACTAGCGTCAGCACAGATACGCAGTATTTT.